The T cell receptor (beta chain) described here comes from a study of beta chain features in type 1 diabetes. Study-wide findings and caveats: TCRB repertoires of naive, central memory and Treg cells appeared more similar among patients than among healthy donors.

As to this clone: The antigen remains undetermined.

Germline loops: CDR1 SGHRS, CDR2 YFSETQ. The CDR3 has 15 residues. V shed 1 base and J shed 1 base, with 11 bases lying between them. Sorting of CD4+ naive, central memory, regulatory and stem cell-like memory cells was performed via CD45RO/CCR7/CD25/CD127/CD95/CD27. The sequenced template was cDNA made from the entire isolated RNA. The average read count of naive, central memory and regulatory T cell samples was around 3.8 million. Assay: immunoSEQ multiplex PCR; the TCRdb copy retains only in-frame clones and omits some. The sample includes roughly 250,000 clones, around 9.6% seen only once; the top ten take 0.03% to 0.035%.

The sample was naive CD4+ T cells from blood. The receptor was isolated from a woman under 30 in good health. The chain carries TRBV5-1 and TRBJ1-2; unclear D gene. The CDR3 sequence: CASSLSGDLNYGYTF. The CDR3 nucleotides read TGCGCCAGCAGCTTGTCCGGGGATCTTAACTATGGCTACACCTTC. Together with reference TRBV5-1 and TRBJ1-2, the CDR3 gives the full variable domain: KAGVTQTPRYLIKTRGQQVTLSCSPISGHRSVSWYQQTPGQGLQFLFEYFSETQRNKGNFPGRFSGRQFSNSRSEMNVSTLELGDSALYLCASSLSGDLNYGYTFGSGTRLTVV.